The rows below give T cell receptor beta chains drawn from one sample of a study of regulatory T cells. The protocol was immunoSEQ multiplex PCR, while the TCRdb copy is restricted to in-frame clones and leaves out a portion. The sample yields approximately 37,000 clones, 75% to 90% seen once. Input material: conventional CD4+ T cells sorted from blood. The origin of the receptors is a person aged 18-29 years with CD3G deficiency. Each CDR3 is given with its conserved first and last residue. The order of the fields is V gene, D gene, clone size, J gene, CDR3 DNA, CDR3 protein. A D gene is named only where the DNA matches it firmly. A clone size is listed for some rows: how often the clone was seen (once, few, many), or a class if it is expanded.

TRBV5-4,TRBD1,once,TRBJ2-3,TGTGCCAGCAGCTCCCCGGGACAGGGGGGAACAGATACGCAGTATTTT,CASSSPGQGGTDTQYF
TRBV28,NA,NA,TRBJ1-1,TGTGCCAGCAGTTCCCCGATAACAGGGACCCGGGGAGCTTTCTTT,CASSSPITGTRGAFF
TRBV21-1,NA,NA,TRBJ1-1,TGTGCCAGCAGCGTATTTAGGGGGGTGACTGAAGCTTTCTTT,CASSVFRGVTEAFF
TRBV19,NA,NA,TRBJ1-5,TGTGCCAGTAGTATGACTTATGGGCCCCAGCATTTT,CASSMTYGPQHF
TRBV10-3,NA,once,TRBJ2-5,TGTGCCATCCTGTCGACCCAGTACTTC,CAILSTQYF
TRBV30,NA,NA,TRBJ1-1,TGTGCCTGGAACACTGAAGCTTTCTTT,CAWNTEAFF
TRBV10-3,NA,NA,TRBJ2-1,TGTGCCATCGGAACTACTCTTAGTGAGCAGTTCTTC,CAIGTTLSEQFF
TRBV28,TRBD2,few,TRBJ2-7,TGTGCCAGCACCAGGAGCGGGGCCGAGTCCTACGAGCAGTACTTC,CASTRSGAESYEQYF
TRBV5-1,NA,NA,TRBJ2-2,TGCGCCAGCAGCTTGACAGGCCCGAACACCGGGGAGCTGTTTTTT,CASSLTGPNTGELFF
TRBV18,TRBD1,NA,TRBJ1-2,TGTGCCAGCTCACAGGGACAGAATAACTATGGCTACACCTTC,CASSQGQNNYGYTF
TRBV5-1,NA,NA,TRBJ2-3,TGCGCCAGCAGCTTTCTGTCAGGGCTTGGCACAGATACGCAGTATTTT,CASSFLSGLGTDTQYF
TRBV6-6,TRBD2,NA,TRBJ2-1,TGTGCCAGCAGTTGGGCTAGCGGGAGAGATGAGCAGTTCTTC,CASSWASGRDEQFF
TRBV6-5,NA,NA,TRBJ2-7,TGTGCCAGCAGTGAACTCCAGGGTGACTACGAGCAGTACTTC,CASSELQGDYEQYF
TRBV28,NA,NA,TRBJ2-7,TGTGCCAGCAGTTCGGCAGGGGTCACCTACGAGCAGTACTTC,CASSSAGVTYEQYF
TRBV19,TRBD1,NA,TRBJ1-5,TGTGCCAGTAGACCGACCGGGACAGGGAACCGGGGAAGCCAGCCCCAGCATTTT,CASRPTGTGNRGSQPQHF
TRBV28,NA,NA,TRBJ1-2,TGTGCCACCCGCCATGCGGTCTCGTATGGCTACACCTTC,CATRHAVSYGYTF
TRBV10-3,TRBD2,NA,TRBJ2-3,TGTGCCACCCGTCTAACGGGACTACCCACAGATACGCAGTATTTT,CATRLTGLPTDTQYF
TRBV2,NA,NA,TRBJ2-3,TGTGCCAGCAGTGAACCCCCGGACGGTAAAACAGATACGCAGTATTTT,CASSEPPDGKTDTQYF
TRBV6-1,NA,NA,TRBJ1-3,TGTGCCAGCAGTGATCCGGGGAGAAGAAACACCATATATTTT,CASSDPGRRNTIYF
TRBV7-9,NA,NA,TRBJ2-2,TGTGCCAGCAGCTCAGGGAAGGGGGACACCGGGGAGCTGTTTTTT,CASSSGKGDTGELFF
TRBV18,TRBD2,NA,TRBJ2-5,TGTGCCAGCTCACAATTCCGGGGGGATGGAGAGACCCAGTACTTC,CASSQFRGDGETQYF
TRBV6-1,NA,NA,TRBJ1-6,TGTGCCAGCAGTGAAGCCTACGGGGGGCAGAGTAGTTCACCCCTCCACTTT,CASSEAYGGQSSSPLHF
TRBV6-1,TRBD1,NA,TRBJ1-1,TGTGCCAGCAGATCACAGGGGGTGAGCACTGAAGCTTTCTTT,CASRSQGVSTEAFF
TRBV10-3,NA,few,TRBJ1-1,TGTGCCACCGCAGACGACGCTAGGACTGAAGCTTTCTTT,CATADDARTEAFF
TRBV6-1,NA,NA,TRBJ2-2,TGTGCCAGCAGGTGGGGGAACACCGGGGAGCTGTTTTTT,CASRWGNTGELFF
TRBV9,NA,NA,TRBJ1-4,TGTGCCAGCAGCGCCGCAGGGGAGGCTAATGAAAAACTGTTTTTT,CASSAAGEANEKLFF
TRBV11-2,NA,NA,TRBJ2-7,TGTGCCAGCAGCATAGGAATAGGAGAATTAGGCCGGCTCGAGCAGTACTTC,CASSIGIGELGRLEQYF
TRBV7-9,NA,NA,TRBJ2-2,TGTGCCAGCAGCTTAGCGGGGTACACCGGGGAGCTGTTTTTT,CASSLAGYTGELFF
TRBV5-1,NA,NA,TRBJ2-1,TGCGCCAGCAGCTTGGTAGGCGGGTTCTATGAGCAGTTCTTC,CASSLVGGFYEQFF
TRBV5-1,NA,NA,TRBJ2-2,TGCGCCAGCAGCTTGGCCTCCGACGGGGAGCTGTTTTTT,CASSLASDGELFF
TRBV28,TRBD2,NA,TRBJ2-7,TGTGCCAGCAGCGTTAGCGGGATCTCCTACGAGCAGTACTTC,CASSVSGISYEQYF
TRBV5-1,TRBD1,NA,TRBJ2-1,TGCGCCAGCAGCCCCGGGACAGGGGGCTACAATGAGCAGTTCTTC,CASSPGTGGYNEQFF
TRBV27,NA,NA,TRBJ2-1,TGTGCCAGCAGTCAAGCCGCTAGCATAGACTACAATGAGCAGTTCTTC,CASSQAASIDYNEQFF
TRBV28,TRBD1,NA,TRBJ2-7,TGTGCCAGCAGTTTGGGACAGGGTCCGAAGGAGCAGTACTTC,CASSLGQGPKEQYF
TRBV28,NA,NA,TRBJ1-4,TGTGCCAGCAGTGGGACCTTAACCGGGACCGCTCTTAATGAAAAACTGTTTTTT,CASSGTLTGTALNEKLFF
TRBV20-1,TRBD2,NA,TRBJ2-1,TGCAGTGCCCCGACCGGGAGGGGTATGTTCTTC,CSAPTGRGMFF
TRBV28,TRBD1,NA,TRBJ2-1,TGTGCCAGCAGTTTATCCCCGGGACAGGTTTACAATGAGCAGTTCTTC,CASSLSPGQVYNEQFF
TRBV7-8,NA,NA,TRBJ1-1,TGTGCCAGCAGCTTGACCCGTGGGCTTACTGAAGCTTTCTTT,CASSLTRGLTEAFF
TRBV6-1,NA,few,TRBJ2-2,TGTGCCAGCAGGGCTAGGTTCGCCGGGGAGCTGTTTTTT,CASRARFAGELFF
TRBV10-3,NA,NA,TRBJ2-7,TGTGCCACCAGGGACTCCCTTTCCTACGAGCAGTACTTC,CATRDSLSYEQYF
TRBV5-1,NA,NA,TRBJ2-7,TGCGCCAGCAGCCCGGGGGTGGGGATACCGGAAGAGCAGTACTTC,CASSPGVGIPEEQYF
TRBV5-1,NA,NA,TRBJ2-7,TGCGCCAGCAGCTTGGAAGGGGCCGAGCAGTACTTC,CASSLEGAEQYF
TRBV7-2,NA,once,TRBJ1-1,TGTGCCAGCAGCTCGTACAGAGCTATGAACACTGAAGCTTTCTTT,CASSSYRAMNTEAFF
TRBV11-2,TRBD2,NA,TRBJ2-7,TGTGCCAGCAGCTTACTACCCTCGGGGGGCTACGAGCAGTACTTC,CASSLLPSGGYEQYF
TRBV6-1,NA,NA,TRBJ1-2,TGTGCCAGCAGTGATTACTCGCGAGGGGTTGGCTACACCTTC,CASSDYSRGVGYTF
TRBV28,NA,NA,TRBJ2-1,TGTGCCAGCAGTTTATTACTTGGGGAGCAGTTCTTC,CASSLLLGEQFF
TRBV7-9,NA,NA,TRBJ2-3,TGTGCCAGCAGCCGGGACCGAGGCACAGATACGCAGTATTTT,CASSRDRGTDTQYF
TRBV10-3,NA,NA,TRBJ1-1,TGTGCCATCAGTCAGGAGAACACTGAAGCTTTCTTT,CAISQENTEAFF
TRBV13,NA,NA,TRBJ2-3,TGTGCCAGCAGCCACGGACTGGAAGGGACAGATACGCAGTATTTT,CASSHGLEGTDTQYF
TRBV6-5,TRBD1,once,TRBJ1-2,TGTGCCAGCAGTTCGTCCCGGGACAGGAATGGCTACACCTTC,CASSSSRDRNGYTF
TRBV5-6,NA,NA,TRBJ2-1,TGTGCCAGCAGACCCACTACTAGTAGCCCTGGCCACAATGAGCAGTTCTTC,CASRPTTSSPGHNEQFF
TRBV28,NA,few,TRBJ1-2,TGTGCCAGCAGTGGACCGACGAGCTACACCTTC,CASSGPTSYTF
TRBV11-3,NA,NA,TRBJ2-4,TGTGCCAGCAGCTTAGATTTAGGTGGGGGGCGGCCCCAAAACATTCAGTACTTC,CASSLDLGGGRPQNIQYF
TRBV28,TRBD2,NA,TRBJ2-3,TGTGCCAGCAGTTTGACTAGCGGCTACACAGATACGCAGTATTTT,CASSLTSGYTDTQYF
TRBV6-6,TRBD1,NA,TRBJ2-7,TGTGCCAGCAGGCGGGACAGGAGCTCCTACGAGCAGTACTTC,CASRRDRSSYEQYF